This TCR beta chain was identified during a study of CD8+CD57+ T cells in acquired aplastic anemia. Study-wide background: Sorting CD4+ and CD8+ cells gave DNA averaging approximately 3 ug. Whole-study findings and limits: Sharing between patients and controls was observed for twenty-nine CD8+ CDR3 sequences.

Genomic DNA, serving as template, underwent TCR beta VDJ and CDR3 profiling. In TCRdb, the reads were re-called with MiXCR into one record per CDR3 protein. This sample has about 210,000 distinct CDR3 sequences, with approximately 57% found just once. The CDR3 extends over 13 amino acids. Germline CDR1 is SQVTM and CDR2 is ANQGSEA. Trimming cost V 3 bases and J 8 bases; bases outside gene matches: 7. To note about this clonotype: The antigen is unknown.

V and J are TRBV29-1 and TRBJ2-3; 8 bases match TRBD1. The TCR sequence derives from a human donor in good health. The sequenced material came from sorted CD4+, CD8+, or CD8+CD57+ T cells (not recorded which) from PBMCs. CDR3 nucleotides: TGCAGCGTTGAGGCAGGGGGCGCAGGTACGCAGTATTTT. Translating gives CSVEAGGAGTQYF.